These 9 T cell receptor beta chains came from one sample sequenced in a study of blood T cell repertoires in COVID-19. The assay was immunoSEQ multiplex PCR, and TCRdb's table has in-frame clones only and misses some. Among 65,000 to 80,000 clones listed, roughly 88% were seen once. Material for sequencing was peripheral blood. These receptors all come from a man in his 70s with active or convalescent COVID-19.

This clone was detected once. This chain links TRBV29-1 with TRBJ1-2, with a tentative D call TRBD1 (6 bases). The germline V gene encodes CDR1 SQVTM and CDR2 ANQGSEA. Trimming left V 5 bases short and J 7 bases short, with 17 bases between. This CDR3 is 13 amino acids long. The CDR3 DNA reads as TGCAGCGTTTCGGTACAGGGAACATTTGGCTACACCTTC. This encodes CSVSVQGTFGYTF.

This clone has only a few counts. The J gene is TRBJ1-2, the V gene TRBV6-1; 8 bases fit TRBD1. Germline V gene data show CDR1 as MNHNS and CDR2 as SASEGT. V was pared by 3 bases and J by 7 bases, with 7 bases of the junction left unmatched. This CDR3 is 14 amino acids long. The CDR3 DNA reads TGTGCCAGCAGTGAGGGGCAGGGGGCGGTTGGCTACACCTTC. It encodes CASSEGQGAVGYTF.

The chain recombines TRBV27 with TRBJ2-2; 7 bases align to TRBD1. The germline CDR1 and CDR2 sequences are MNHEY and SMNVEV (reference sequence). This CDR3 has 14 residues. The V gene end was trimmed by 4 bases and the J gene end by 6 bases; junction bases not matched to a gene: 5. As DNA, the CDR3 is TGTGCCAGCAGTTACCTCGACAGGGCCGGGGAGCTGTTTTTT. Encoded protein: CASSYLDRAGELFF.

The rearrangement links TRBV6-5 to TRBJ2-5; 7 positions agree with TRBD1. The CDR3 is made up of 15 amino acids. In germline, CDR1 is MNHEY, CDR2 SVGAGI. V shed 6 bases and J 2 bases; nucleotides not matched to a gene: 9. The CDR3 sequence is CASSPLRGRQETQYF. CDR3 in DNA: TGTGCCAGCAGCCCACTGAGGGGGCGACAAGAGACCCAGTACTTC.

The gene calls are TRBV6-5 and TRBJ1-1; D is unclear. The CDR3 sequence is 13 residues long. Trimming pared 5 bases from V and 6 bases from J, leaving 13 bases between. The V gene's germline CDR1 is MNHEY and CDR2 SVGAGI. CDR3 region: CASSLSHAPEAFF. CDR3 DNA: TGTGCCAGCAGTCTGTCACACGCCCCTGAAGCTTTCTTT.

J is TRBJ2-5 and V is TRBV18; D is perhaps TRBD1 (5 bases). The V gene lost 2 bases and the J gene lost 4 bases, with 14 bases spanning the gap. The germline gives CDR1 KGHSH, CDR2 LQKENI. The CDR3 sequence is 15 residues long. The CDR3 DNA is TGTGCCAGCTCACCATTAATCGACAGTACAGAGACCCAGTACTTC. Protein: CASSPLIDSTETQYF.

This clone was counted a single time. V usage is TRBV29-1 and J usage is TRBJ2-5; 8 bases map to TRBD1. The V gene end was trimmed by 7 bases and the J gene end by 5 bases; junction bases not matched to a gene: 12. Germline V gene data show CDR1 as SQVTM and CDR2 as ANQGSEA. The CDR3 spans 14 residues. The CDR3 DNA reads as TGCAGCGGGGGAGACCAGGGGGCAGGGGAGACCCAGTACTTC. Amino acids: CSGGDQGAGETQYF.

The gene calls are TRBV7-8 and TRBJ1-6, with a tentative D call TRBD1 (5 bases). This CDR3 is 14 amino acids long. With 7 bases removed from V and 10 bases from J, the gap between germline ends came to 17 bases. Germline CDR1 and CDR2: SGHVS and FQNEAQ. CDR3 DNA: TGTGCCAGCACCTATGGGGGGAGTTGGTCACCCCTCCACTTT. It is translated as CASTYGGSWSPLHF.

This chain links TRBV5-6 with TRBJ2-1; D call uncertain. The CDR3 sequence is 13 residues long. CDR1 and CDR2 from the germline V gene are SGHDT and YYEEEE. V gave up 2 bases and J gave up 4 bases, with 7 bases separating them. CDR3 in DNA: TGTGCCAGCAGCTTAACATGGTACAATGAGCAGTTCTTC. This translates into CASSLTWYNEQFF.